This record covers a single T cell receptor (beta chain). No antigen is known for it. This entry comes from a study of shared clonotypes between healthy human individuals. Study-wide results and limits: Incompleteness in sorted-subset sequencing, despite large depth, was shown by rarefaction.

It was at deep level that the assay was run. It was across several immunoSEQ plates that each subset's genomic DNA was evenly split. Original methodology: Junction-only sequences produced by ImmunoSEQ had no quality scores, so filtering differed. Profiling relied on immunoSEQ multiplex PCR, and the TCRdb table lists in-frame clones only, not all of them. That table is the source of V, J and clone size, and D and trimming were worked out from the DNA. The table shows roughly 810,000 clones, with around 96% occurring only once. It was CD45RO-negative cells, positively selected for CCR7, that made up naive CD8 cells, with terminally differentiated effector memory CD45RA+ cells excluded. Trimming left V 3 bases short and J 7 bases short, with 10 bases between. CDR3 length: 12 amino acids. Germline CDR1 reads KGHSH; CDR2 reads LQKENI.

The sequence derives from a man under 40 in good health. Sequencing was done on a sample of naive CD8+ T cells sorted from blood. The V gene is TRBV18, the J gene TRBJ2-7; D is unresolved. The CDR3 DNA is TGTGCCAGCTCACCCAATCCTCGGGAGCAGTACTTC. Translation gives CASSPNPREQYF.